What follows are 28 T cell receptor beta chains derived from one specimen sequenced in a study of blood T cell repertoires in COVID-19. Measured with immunoSEQ multiplex PCR; TCRdb has only the in-frame clones, and not every one. The sample lists tens of thousands of clones, more than 70% occurring once. The sequenced sample was peripheral blood. These receptors were taken from a man in his fifties with acute or convalescent COVID-19.

The CDR3 sequence is CASSSSDRGIMTEAFF. In nucleotides, the CDR3 is TGTGCCAGCAGCTCCTCGGACAGGGGGATTATGACTGAAGCTTTCTTT. The chain is built from TRBV11-2 and TRBJ1-1; 10 nucleotides line up with TRBD1. Germline V gene sequence: CDR1 SGHAT, CDR2 FQNNGV. The CDR3 runs to 16 residues. J gave up 5 bases and V 4 bases, and 10 bases lay outside the gene matches.

The chain joins TRBV5-1 to TRBJ2-5; 10 bases map to TRBD2. V dropped 0 bases and J dropped 1; count of bases not matched to a gene: 3. This CDR3 comprises 16 residues. Germline assignment: CDR1 SGHRS and CDR2 YFSETQ. The CDR3 region is CASSLVPSGGQETQYF. CDR3 nucleotide sequence: TGCGCCAGCAGCTTGGTTCCTAGCGGGGGCCAAGAGACCCAGTACTTC.

This chain joins TRBV7-9 and TRBJ2-7; TRBD2 matches at 7 bases. Losses at the gene ends were 5 bases for V and 1 base for J; bases not matched to a gene: 5. This CDR3 comprises 14 residues. Per the germline V gene, CDR1 is SEHNR and CDR2 is FQNEAQ (reference sequence). The CDR3 DNA reads as TGTGCCAGCAGCCTTCTAGCGGATTCCTACGAGCAGTACTTC. This sequence encodes CASSLLADSYEQYF.

CDR3 protein: CATSLGTSGAQETQYF. The CDR3 nucleotides are TGTGCCACCAGCCTCGGGACTAGCGGGGCCCAAGAGACCCAGTACTTC. V is TRBV24-1 and J is TRBJ2-5; TRBD2 agrees at 13 bases. The CDR3 has 16 residues. V trimming: 7 bases; J trimming: 1 base; junction bases outside the gene matches: 5. The germline V gene has CDR1 KGHDR and CDR2 SFDVKD.

The chain links TRBV30 to TRBJ1-5, with 10 nucleotides matching TRBD1. This CDR3 contains 14 residues. After removal of 1 base from V and 10 bases from J, the junction contained 7 bases not matched to a gene. Germline lookup yields CDR1 GTSNPN and CDR2 SVGIG (reference sequence). The CDR3 loop is CAWSGTGGSLPQHF. The CDR3 DNA is TGTGCCTGGAGTGGGACAGGGGGTTCGCTACCCCAGCATTTT.

The chain links TRBV5-1 to TRBJ2-2; the D gene is possibly TRBD2 (5 bases). Germline V gene sequence: CDR1 SGHRS, CDR2 YFSETQ. The CDR3 has 16 residues. Trimming stripped 1 base from V and 1 base from J, with 11 bases between. DNA for the CDR3: TGCGCCAGCAGCTTGCTGGAAGGAGGGAACACCGGGGAGCTGTTTTTT. Protein sequence: CASSLLEGGNTGELFF.

This chain connects TRBV6-4 to TRBJ1-5; no firm D call. Germline V gene lookup returns CDR1 MRHNA and CDR2 SNTAGT. The V end was cut by 4 bases, the J end by 0 bases, with 4 bases between. The length of the CDR3 is 13 residues. The CDR3: CASSVYSNQPQHF. The CDR3 DNA sequence: TGTGCCAGCAGTGTATATAGCAATCAGCCCCAGCATTTT.

The rearrangement uses TRBV7-3 and TRBJ2-3; 8 bases fit TRBD2. Germline CDR1 SGHTA, CDR2 FQGTGA. The J segment lost 6 bases and the V segment lost 1 base, leaving 3 bases of the junction unmatched. This CDR3 has 14 amino acids. The CDR3 nucleotides are TGTGCCAGCAGCTTAATGACTAGCGAGGATACGCAGTATTTT. Residues: CASSLMTSEDTQYF.

The J gene is TRBJ1-3, the V gene TRBV5-1; D may be TRBD1 (6 bases). Germline CDR1 SGHRS, CDR2 YFSETQ. Trimming took 0 bases from V and 2 from J, leaving 12 bases between them. CDR3 length: 16 amino acids. The CDR3 sequence: CASSLGTQGAGNTIYF. The DNA of the CDR3 is TGCGCCAGCAGCTTGGGAACACAGGGAGCTGGAAACACCATATATTTT.

With respect to this clone: Other DNA sequences in this specimen translate into the identical CDR3. V is TRBV6-5 and J is TRBJ2-1, with D maybe TRBD2 (5 bases). Trimming stripped 6 bases from V and 5 bases from J, with 5 bases between. CDR1 and CDR2 (germline): MNHEY, SVGAGI. There are 11 residues in the CDR3. The CDR3 protein is CASRRDNEQFF. CDR3 DNA sequence: TGTGCCAGCAGGAGGGACAATGAGCAGTTCTTC.

This chain links TRBV6-6 with TRBJ2-7; a possible D gene is TRBD2 (5 bases). The CDR3 spans 12 residues. Germline V CDR1 and CDR2: MNHNY, SVGAGI (reference sequence). V was shortened by 6 bases and J by 4 bases, with 10 bases between the two germline ends. CDR3 loop: CASRDSNYEQYV. CDR3 in DNA: TGTGCCAGCAGGGACTCCAATTACGAGCAGTACGTC.

The chain uses TRBV7-9 and TRBJ1-4; 8 bases fit TRBD1. Germline values: CDR1 SEHNR, CDR2 FQNEAQ (reference sequence). The V segment lost 5 bases and the J segment 3 bases; nucleotides outside the gene matches: 11. This CDR3 spans 17 amino acids. CDR3 sequence reads: CASSESLQGGSNEKLFF. The CDR3 nucleotides are TGTGCCAGCAGCGAAAGCCTACAGGGGGGATCTAATGAAAAACTGTTTTTT.

The chain combines TRBV13 with TRBJ2-2; 8 positions agree with TRBD2. The CDR3 consists of 15 residues. Germline V gene data show CDR1 as PRHDT and CDR2 as FYEKMQ (reference sequence). J gave up 4 bases and V 6 bases, and 7 bases lay outside the gene matches. The CDR3 loop reads CASSSRTSPTGELFF. In DNA form, the CDR3 reads TGTGCCAGCAGTTCCCGGACTAGCCCCACCGGGGAGCTGTTTTTT. The whole variable domain, remainder taken from reference TRBV13 and TRBJ2-2, is AAGVIQSPRHLIKEKRETATLKCYPIPRHDTVYWYQQGPGQDPQFLISFYEKMQSDKGSIPDRFSAQQFSDYHSELNMSSLELGDSALYFCASSSRTSPTGELFFGEGSRLTVL.

V and J are TRBV3-1 (or the pseudogene TRBV3-2) and TRBJ1-2, with 8 bases lining up with TRBD1. Trimming cost V 2 bases and J 8 bases; bases outside gene matches: 13. Looked up from germline, CDR1 is LGHDT and CDR2 is YNNKEL (reference sequence). CDR3 length: 16 residues. The CDR3 here is CASSQTGGQGLYGYTF. Here the CDR3 DNA reads TGTGCCAGCAGCCAAACTGGAGGACAGGGTCTCTACGGCTACACCTTC.

The gene calls are TRBV28 and TRBJ1-5; D possibly corresponds to TRBD1 (5 bases). The CDR3 is 14 amino acids. CDR1 and CDR2 (germline): MDHEN, SYDVKM. Trimming removed 2 bases at V and 2 bases at J, with 7 bases between. The CDR3 sequence: CASSLPGGNQPQHF. The CDR3 DNA follows: TGTGCCAGCAGTTTACCGGGGGGCAATCAGCCCCAGCATTTT. The full variable domain, its missing parts supplied by reference TRBV28 and TRBJ1-5, is DVKVTQSSRYLVKRTGEKVFLECVQDMDHENMFWYRQDPGLGLRLIYFSYDVKMKEKGDIPEGYSVSREKKERFSLILESASTNQTSMYLCASSLPGGNQPQHFGDGTRLSIL.

The rearrangement uses TRBV4-3 and TRBJ2-7; 8 bases align to TRBD1. The ends lost 6 bases at V and 6 bases at J; junction bases unmatched: 7. Germline lookup yields CDR1 LGHNA and CDR2 YSLEER. The CDR3 is 13 residues long. The CDR3 region is CASSRDRTAEQYV. The CDR3, as DNA: TGCGCCAGCAGTCGGGACAGGACAGCCGAGCAGTACGTC.

Turning to this clone: Other DNA sequences of this sample code for an identical CDR3. CDR3 DNA sequence: TGTGCCAGCAGCCCGTCCGGGAGATACAATGAGCAGTTCTTC. Amino acids: CASSPSGRYNEQFF. The V gene is TRBV7-3, the J gene TRBJ2-1; a weak D match, TRBD2 (6 bases). CDR1 SGHTA and CDR2 FQGTGA come from the germline V gene. The V gene lost 5 bases and the J gene lost 4 bases, with 12 bases spanning the gap. The CDR3 totals 14 residues.

This sequence joins TRBV11-2 and TRBJ2-2; no definite D call. This CDR3 region has 13 residues. Trimming took off 1 base at V and 6 bases at J, with 6 bases between the two ends. Germline V lookup: CDR1 SGHAT, CDR2 FQNNGV. The CDR3 bases are TGTGCCAGCAGCTTAGTCCTTTCCGGGGAGCTGTTTTTT. Translating it yields CASSLVLSGELFF.

The chain carries TRBV24-1 and TRBJ2-5; 8 positions match TRBD1. Germline V gene sequence: CDR1 KGHDR, CDR2 SFDVKD. The length of the CDR3 is 15 residues. Losses at the gene ends were 4 bases for V and 2 bases for J; bases not matched to a gene: 5. CDR3 sequence (DNA): TGTGCCACCAGTGAGCACCGGACAGGGCAAGAGACCCAGTACTTC. Protein: CATSEHRTGQETQYF.

CDR3 nucleotides: TGTGCCAGCAGCCAAGAAGACGGCCGCCCGCGCGGGCAGTACTTC. Its protein is CASSQEDGRPRGQYF. The V call is TRBV3-1 (or the pseudogene TRBV3-2), the J call TRBJ2-7; D is ambiguous. In germline, CDR1 is LGHDT, CDR2 YNNKEL (reference sequence). V was cut by 0 bases and J by 9 bases, with 18 bases left in between. The CDR3 sequence is 15 residues long.

This rearrangement joins TRBV18 to TRBJ1-2, with 8 bases matching TRBD1. This CDR3 spans 13 amino acids. Trimming removed 3 bases from V and 7 bases from J; junction bases left unmatched: 4. Germline CDR1 and CDR2: KGHSH and LQKENI. The CDR3 is CASSPGQGSGYTF. DNA for the CDR3: TGTGCCAGCTCACCCGGACAGGGTTCTGGCTACACCTTC.

The V call is TRBV5-1, the J call TRBJ2-7; D possibly corresponds to TRBD1 (5 bases). The CDR3 totals 15 residues. Germline loops: CDR1 SGHRS, CDR2 YFSETQ. With 4 bases removed from V and 0 bases from J, the gap between germline ends came to 14 bases. The CDR3 sequence: CASSRGPSDSYEQYF. For the CDR3, the DNA is TGCGCCAGCAGCAGGGGTCCGTCGGACTCCTACGAGCAGTACTTC.

V usage is TRBV9 and J usage is TRBJ1-4; no firm D call. Germline CDR1 and CDR2: SGDLS and YYNGEE. The CDR3 contains 15 residues. Trimming left V 0 bases short and J 3 bases short, with 9 bases between. CDR3 nucleotides: TGTGCCAGCAGCGTAGGCGGGATGGCTAATGAAAAACTGTTTTTT. Amino acid sequence: CASSVGGMANEKLFF.

V usage is TRBV7-2 and J usage is TRBJ2-3; 8 bases align to TRBD2. The germline V gene encodes CDR1 SGHTA and CDR2 FQGNSA. V trimming: 2 bases; J trimming: 2 bases; junction bases outside the gene matches: 3. The CDR3 runs to 15 residues. CDR3 bases: TGTGCCAGCAGCTTAAGGCGGGGGGACACAGATACGCAGTATTTT. As protein: CASSLRRGDTDTQYF.

The chain has TRBV3-1 (or the pseudogene TRBV3-2) and TRBJ2-7, with a weak D call TRBD1 (5 bases). Germline CDR1 reads LGHDT; CDR2 reads YNNKEL (reference sequence). The CDR3 is 13 residues long. V lost 3 bases to trimming and J lost 7 bases, with 13 bases between them. The CDR3 region is CASSQGRALEQYF. In DNA form, the CDR3 reads TGTGCCAGCAGCCAGGGCAGGGCCTTGGAGCAGTACTTC.

This chain connects TRBV27 to TRBJ2-7, with 8 bases lining up with TRBD1. The CDR3 contains 13 residues. CDR1 is MNHEY, CDR2 SMNVEV, per germline (reference sequence). The ends lost 4 bases at V and 4 bases at J; junction bases unmatched: 3. CDR3: CASSYGQGYEQYF. The CDR3, as DNA: TGTGCCAGCAGTTACGGACAGGGTTACGAGCAGTACTTC.

The J gene is TRBJ1-1, the V gene TRBV25-1; 8 positions agree with TRBD1. Germline CDR1 reads MGHDK; CDR2 reads SYGVNS. V shed 1 base and J 8 bases; nucleotides not matched to a gene: 3. CDR3 length: 13 residues. CDR3 DNA sequence: TGTGCCAGCAGTGAATCAGGGGGCGACGAAGCTTTCTTT. Its protein product is CASSESGGDEAFF.

The chain couples TRBV19 to TRBJ1-5, with 8 bases identical to TRBD1. V lost 3 bases, J lost 6 bases, and 7 bases stayed unmatched. Germline values: CDR1 LNHDA, CDR2 SQIVND (reference sequence). There are 15 residues in the CDR3. CDR3 sequence reads: CASSIQLQGGQPQHF. The CDR3 DNA follows: TGTGCCAGTAGTATCCAATTACAGGGGGGTCAGCCCCAGCATTTT. Combining the CDR3 with reference TRBV19 and TRBJ1-5 gives the whole variable domain DGGITQSPKYLFRKEGQNVTLSCEQNLNHDAMYWYRQDPGQGLRLIYYSQIVNDFQKGDIAEGYSVSREKKESFPLTVTSAQKNPTAFYLCASSIQLQGGQPQHFGDGTRLSIL.